The TCR beta chain under discussion was sequenced for a study of blood T cell repertoires in COVID-19. The CDR3 runs to 18 residues. V shed 4 bases and J 8 bases; nucleotides not matched to a gene: 18. CDR1 SGHDT and CDR2 YYEEEE come from the germline V gene. Only in-frame clones appear in the TCRdb table, and some are missing; sequencing was by immunoSEQ multiplex PCR. The table shows some 270,000 clones, with around nine tenths occurring only once. Sequencing was done on a sample of peripheral blood. The chain is built from TRBV5-6 and TRBJ1-4; 9 nucleotides match TRBD1. This clonotype originated in a woman aged 55 to 70 who had recovered from COVID-19. The CDR3 DNA reads TGTGCCAGCAGCCCGACAGGGGGGGTCTGGGGAGCTGCGGAAAAACTGTTTTTT. This gives the protein CASSPTGGVWGAAEKLFF.